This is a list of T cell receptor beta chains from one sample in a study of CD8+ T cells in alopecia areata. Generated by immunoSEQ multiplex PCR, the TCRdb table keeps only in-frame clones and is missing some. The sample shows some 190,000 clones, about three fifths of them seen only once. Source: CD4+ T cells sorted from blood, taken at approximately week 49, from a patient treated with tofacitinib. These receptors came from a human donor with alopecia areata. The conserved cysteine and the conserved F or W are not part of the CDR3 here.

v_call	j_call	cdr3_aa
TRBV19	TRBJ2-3	ASSLRTTDTQY
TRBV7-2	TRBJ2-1	ASHRQAGENEQF
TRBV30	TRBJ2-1	AWSPRASNEQF
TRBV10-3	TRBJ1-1	AISEGERQTEAF
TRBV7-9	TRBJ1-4	ASSFGGRAGEKLF
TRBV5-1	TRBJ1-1	ASSPGQGRVANTEAF
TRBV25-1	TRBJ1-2	ASTSTAVSGYT
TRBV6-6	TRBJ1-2	ASSERQGISYT
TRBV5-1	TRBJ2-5	ASSLTSDQETQY
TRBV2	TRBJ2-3	ASSEGWADTQY
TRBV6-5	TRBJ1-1	ASSPTVNTEAF
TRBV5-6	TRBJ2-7	ASSLRSGTGGTYEQY
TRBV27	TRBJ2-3	ASSLKGKSTDTQY
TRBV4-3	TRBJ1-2	ASSQDPTVYGYT
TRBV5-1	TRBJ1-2	ASSTSQGNYGYT
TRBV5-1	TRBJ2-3	ASSLRGVRADTQY
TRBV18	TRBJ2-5	ASSPLTSDAQY
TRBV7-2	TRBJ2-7	ASSLESTVYEQY
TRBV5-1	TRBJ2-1	ASSRDTNEQF
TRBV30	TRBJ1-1	AWRGSVNTEAF
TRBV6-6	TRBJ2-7	ASSVSSSHYEQY
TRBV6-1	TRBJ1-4	ASSEFGPTFATNEKLF
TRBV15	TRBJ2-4	ATSRAQGPDIQY
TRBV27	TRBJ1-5	ASKLQGALGGPQH
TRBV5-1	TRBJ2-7	ASAAASYEQY
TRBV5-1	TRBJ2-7	ASSPPRPYEQY
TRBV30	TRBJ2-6	AWSVGLSGANVLT
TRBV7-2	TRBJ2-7	ASSLASVPYEQY
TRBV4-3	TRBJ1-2	ASSQDLAENYGYT
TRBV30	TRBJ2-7	AWKGEYEQY